This T cell receptor beta chain was obtained from a study of response to subunit inactivated influenza vaccine. MiXCR was run by TCRdb on the RT-PCR reads, yielding one entry per CDR3 protein. The sample has about 800,000 distinct CDR3 sequences, approximately 22% seen once. Germline CDR1 reads MNHEY; CDR2 reads SMNVEV (reference sequence). The CDR3 totals 14 residues. V was pared by 5 bases and J by 4 bases, with 7 bases of the junction left unmatched. V and J are TRBV27 and TRBJ1-1, with 7 bases lining up with TRBD1. This receptor was taken from a man aged 45-60 years who received an inactivated influenza vaccine. The sample consisted of PBMCs from blood, taken more than 4 days after vaccination. CDR3 sequence: CASSLTGAATEAFF. The CDR3 coding sequence is TGTGCCAGCAGTCTAACAGGGGCTGCCACTGAAGCTTTCTTT.